This TCR beta chain derives from a study of T cells during gluten challenge in celiac disease (dated by TCRdb to about 2017). Looking at the study overall: Paired single-cell TCR sequencing was performed for several challenge participants showing a significant rise in HLA-DQ:gluten tetramer-binding T cells. During the challenge, blood was drawn at baseline, day 6 and day 14, while duodenal biopsies were taken at baseline and day 14. On the Illumina MiSeq, single-cell libraries were sequenced as paired-end 250 bp and bulk libraries as paired-end 300 bp. General findings and caveats noted by the study authors: On day 6, circulating gluten-specific T cells had a lower sample-corrected Shannon diversity, showing that clonal expansion increased. Circulating gluten-specific T cells peaked on day 6, and the day-6 repertoire appeared to consist largely of expanded preexisting memory clonotypes. Across several patients, about 12-44% of single-cell TCR-alpha/beta clonotypes at the latest time point were also found at baseline, with roughly 51-56% being obtained from bulk data.

A 14-day oral dietary gluten challenge was undertaken by treated celiac disease patients on a gluten-free diet so that recall of gluten-specific T cells could be studied. For lamina propria, live cells were gated as tetramer-binding CD3+ CD8- CD4+ T cells, with CD11c, CD14, CD15, CD19 and CD56 cells excluded. An Aria II cell sorter was used to sort cells as single cells, and also in bulk when tetramer-positive cells were relatively plentiful. At baseline and on day 14, eight duodenal biopsies were obtained from every challenged patient. Cryopreserved lamina propria cell suspensions were obtained from biopsies through removal of epithelium with EDTA, digestion with collagenase, homogenization and filtration. Thawed cells were stained with a pool of PE-conjugated HLA-DQ:gluten tetramers presenting immunodominant gluten epitopes before sorting of tetramer-binding CD4+ T cells. The library was generated by single-cell sequencing. Instrument used: Illumina MiSeq. Paired single-cell TCR-alpha and TCR-beta sequences were amplified by three nested PCRs with multiplexed primers covering all TRA and TRB V genes. Regarding the original processing steps: Selected pRESTO steps were used to preprocess reads, and IMGT/HighV-QUEST was used to assign V, D, J genes and CDR3 junctions. Single cells were retained only when identified as valid singletons with at most three chains, each chain being supported by 100 or more reads. A clonotype was defined by identical paired TCR-alpha/beta nucleotide sequences, and sharing across patients of only 0.2% pointed to negligible cross-contamination. In samples containing more than 20 cells, repertoire diversity was estimated using a Shannon index corrected for undersampling. TCRdb handled the public reads itself, with Q25 trimming in fastp and clone calling in MiXCR, and kept productive beta chains. Rows matching on CDR3 protein sequence are summarized as one entry with the most common DNA and genes. The V and J calls come from TCRdb's annotation, not from the publication. The sample table contains a few hundred distinct CDR3 sequences; only one count was recorded for roughly half of them. Clones ranked in the top ten supply roughly 60% of the sample.

V ends up 5 bases short and J 8 bases short, with an unmatched junction base count of 6. Taken from the germline V gene, the CDR1 and CDR2 loops are SGHTA and FQGNSA. Reading from cysteine to phenylalanine, the CDR3 counts 15 amino acids. The kept DNA is CDR3 alone, 45 bases in frame from the first base. Worth noting for this clonotype: Nothing much larger sits one base from this clone, and base qualities are not available.

The chain was built from TRBV7-2 and TRBJ2-1, and TRBD2 matches 13 of the central bases. This receptor was obtained from a female donor with celiac disease. The sample here was gluten-specific CD4+ T cells sorted from the duodenum using tetramers, taken at baseline or on day 14 of gluten challenge (not recorded which). The CDR3 corresponds to CASSIRTSGSHEQFF. The DNA sequence is TGTGCCAGCAGCATCAGGACTAGCGGGAGCCATGAGCAGTTCTTC.